This entry is about one TCR beta chain. Its antigen is unidentified. Both ends of each TCR cDNA library bore sample-specific barcodes. One entry per CDR3 protein, called by TCRdb with MiXCR from the 5' RACE reads. The profile shows 350,000 to 400,000 distinct CDR3 sequences, under 30% of them singletons. This sample is part of a study of identical twins' blood T cells. The CDR3 is 11 amino acids. V gave up 3 bases and J gave up 12 bases, with 11 bases separating them. Overall study findings and caveats: Out-of-frame TCRbeta clonotypes reportedly had markedly more similar V usage in twins than unrelated donors. Environmental influences on twin similarity could not be excluded. Twins shared more top CDR3 clonotypes than unrelated donors did.

The TCR sequence derives from a woman aged 18-55 years in good health. The sample consisted of PBMCs. This rearrangement joins TRBV7-1 to TRBJ1-2; no firm D call. TRBV7-1 is given ORF status, its function remaining uncertain. CDR3 nucleotide sequence: TGTGCCAGCAGCTCCCTTTTGGGCCACACCTTC. Protein: CASSSLLGHTF.